These 10 T cell receptor beta chains were all obtained from the same sample, sequenced in a study of response to subunit inactivated influenza vaccine. Using its own MiXCR run on the RT-PCR reads, TCRdb lists one record per CDR3 protein. The sample carries a few hundred thousand distinct CDR3 sequences, about a fifth recorded once. Source: PBMCs from blood, taken less than 22 months after vaccination. The receptors shown here come from a man aged 50-75 years who received an inactivated influenza vaccine.

This rearrangement joins TRBV6-5 to TRBJ2-3; TRBD2 matches 8 bases. This CDR3 region has 16 residues. Germline V gives CDR1 MNHEY, CDR2 SVGAGI. With 0 bases clipped from V and 1 base from J, the junction kept 3 bases outside the gene matches. CDR3 DNA sequence: TGTGCCAGCAGTTACTCGAGGCGGGAGGGCACAGATACGCAGTATTTT. Translation: CASSYSRREGTDTQYF.

This clonotype was seen a few times. J is TRBJ2-5 and V is TRBV10-3; D not certain. Germline V gene sequence: CDR1 ENHRY, CDR2 SYGVKD. The CDR3 is made up of 12 amino acids. Trimming took off 6 bases at V and 5 bases at J, with 10 bases between the two ends. CDR3 coding DNA: TGTGCCATCAGCTGGGTCGGCGAGACCCAGTACTTC. It codes for CAISWVGETQYF.

Turning to this clonotype: A clone one base away is much larger, so this may be a read error. The CDR3 is CAISEGGYGNQPQNF. The CDR3 DNA reads as TGTGCCATCAGTGAAGGGGGCTACGGCAATCAGCCCCAGAATTTT. This chain connects TRBV10-3 to TRBJ1-5, with 7 bases fitting TRBD1. Germline V gene sequence: CDR1 ENHRY, CDR2 SYGVKD. The CDR3 runs 15 residues.

The V call is TRBV10-3, the J call TRBJ2-1, with 11 bases matching TRBD2. Per the germline V gene, CDR1 is ENHRY and CDR2 is SYGVKD. The CDR3 is made up of 13 amino acids. V lost 8 bases to trimming and J lost 5 bases; unmatched junction nucleotides: 2. The CDR3, as DNA: TGTGCCATCGGACTAGCGGGCAACAATGAGCAGTTCTTC. It is translated as CAIGLAGNNEQFF.

A few counts support this clonotype. As DNA, the CDR3 is TGCAGTGCTAGAGCTGGGAGCGGCACCGGGGAGCTGTTTTTT. Its translation is CSARAGSGTGELFF. The V gene is TRBV20-1, the J gene TRBJ2-2, with a weak D call TRBD2 (5 bases). Germline CDR1 reads DFQATT; CDR2 reads SNEGSKA (reference sequence). V lost 1 base and J lost 4, with 10 bases in between. CDR3 length: 14 residues.

Remarks on this clonotype: A junction end diverges from the germline sequence, so it may reflect a read error. V gene TRBV12-3 or TRBV12-4 combines with J gene TRBJ1-5; D not resolved. This CDR3 has 14 residues. The CDR3 here is CARSLGVSNQPQHF. The CDR3 DNA is TGTGCCAGAAGTTTAGGTGTGAGCAATCAGCCCCAGCATTTT.

This clonotype was recorded a few times. The V gene is TRBV11-1, the J gene TRBJ2-5; the match to TRBD1 covers 9 bases. Germline V gene lookup returns CDR1 SGHAT and CDR2 FQDESV (reference sequence). J gave up 2 bases and V 2 bases, and 15 bases lay outside the gene matches. The CDR3 extends over 19 amino acids. The CDR3 coding sequence is TGTGCCAGCAGCTTACGCCTCCCGGACAGGGGATTGAGTCAAGAGACCCAGTACTTC. Translated, it gives CASSLRLPDRGLSQETQYF.

The chain combines TRBV28 with TRBJ2-7; the match to TRBD1 covers 7 bases. This CDR3 is built from 15 residues. Germline V gives CDR1 MDHEN, CDR2 SYDVKM. Trimming removed 5 bases from V and 6 bases from J; junction bases left unmatched: 13. DNA of the CDR3: TGTGCCAGCAGTACACAGGGGCCGTTCCTCGGCGAGCAGTACTTC. It is translated as CASSTQGPFLGEQYF. The full variable domain, in which reference TRBV28 and TRBJ2-7 provide the parts outside the CDR3, is DVKVTQSSRYLVKRTGEKVFLECVQDMDHENMFWYRQDPGLGLRLIYFSYDVKMKEKGDIPEGYSVSREKKERFSLILESASTNQTSMYLCASSTQGPFLGEQYFGPGTRLTVT.

This chain links TRBV28 with TRBJ1-1, with D hard to call. The CDR3 is made up of 13 amino acids. CDR1 is MDHEN, CDR2 SYDVKM, per germline. V was cut by 6 bases and J by 2 bases, with 10 bases left in between. The CDR3 DNA sequence: TGTGCCAGCAGCCCAGCGGATAACACTGAAGCTTTCTTT. This encodes CASSPADNTEAFF.

The chain links TRBV20-1 to TRBJ2-4; D remains ambiguous. The CDR3 contains 13 residues. V was clipped by 5 bases and J by 4 bases, with 12 bases between them. Per germline, CDR1 DFQATT and CDR2 SNEGSKA (reference sequence). CDR3 nucleotide sequence: TGCAGTGCTCCTGGGTCCGGAAAAAACATTCAGTACTTC. It specifies CSAPGSGKNIQYF.